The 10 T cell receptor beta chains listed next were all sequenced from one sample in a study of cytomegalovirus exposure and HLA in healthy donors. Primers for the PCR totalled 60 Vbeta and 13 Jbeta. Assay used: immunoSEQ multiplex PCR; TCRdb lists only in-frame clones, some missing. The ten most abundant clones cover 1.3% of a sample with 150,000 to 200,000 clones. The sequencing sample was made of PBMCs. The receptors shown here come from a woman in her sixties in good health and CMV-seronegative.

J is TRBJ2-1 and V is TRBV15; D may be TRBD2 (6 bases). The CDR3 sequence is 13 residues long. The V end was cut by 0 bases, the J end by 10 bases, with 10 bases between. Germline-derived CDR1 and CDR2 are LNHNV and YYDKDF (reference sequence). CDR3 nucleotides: TGTGCCACCAGCAGAGATAACGGAGGGGAGCAGTTCTTC. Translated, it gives CATSRDNGGEQFF.

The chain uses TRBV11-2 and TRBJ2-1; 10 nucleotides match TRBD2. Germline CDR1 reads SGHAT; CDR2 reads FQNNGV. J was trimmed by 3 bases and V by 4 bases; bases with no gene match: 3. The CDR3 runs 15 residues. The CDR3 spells CASSSRTSGYNEQFF. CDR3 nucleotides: TGTGCCAGCAGCTCCCGGACTAGCGGCTACAATGAGCAGTTCTTC. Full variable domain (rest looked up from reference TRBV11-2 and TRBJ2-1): EAGVAQSPRYKIIEKRQSVAFWCNPISGHATLYWYQQILGQGPKLLIQFQNNGVVDDSQLPKDRFSAERLKGVDSTLKIQPAKLEDSAVYLCASSSRTSGYNEQFFGPGTRLTVL.

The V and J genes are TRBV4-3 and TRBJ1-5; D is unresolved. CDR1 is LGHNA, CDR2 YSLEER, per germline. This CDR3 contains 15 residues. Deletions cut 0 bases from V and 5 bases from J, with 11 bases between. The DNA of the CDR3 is TGCGCCAGCAGCCAAGATGGAGGCGGATATCAGCCCCAGCATTTT. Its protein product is CASSQDGGGYQPQHF.

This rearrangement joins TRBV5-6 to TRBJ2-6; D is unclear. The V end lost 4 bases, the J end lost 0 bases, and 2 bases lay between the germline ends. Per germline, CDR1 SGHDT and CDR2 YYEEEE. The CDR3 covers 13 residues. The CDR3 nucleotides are TGTGCCAGCAGCCTCTCTGGGGCCAACGTCCTGACTTTC. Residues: CASSLSGANVLTF.

The CDR3 DNA reads as TGCGCCAGCAGTCATAGCCCCGGGGAGCTGTTTTTT. Its translation is CASSHSPGELFF. The rearrangement uses TRBV10-1 and TRBJ2-2; D is ambiguous. From germline, CDR1 is WNHNN and CDR2 SYGVQD (reference sequence). The CDR3 extends over 12 amino acids. Trimming shortened V by 5 bases and J by 6 bases, and 7 bases separated the two germline ends.

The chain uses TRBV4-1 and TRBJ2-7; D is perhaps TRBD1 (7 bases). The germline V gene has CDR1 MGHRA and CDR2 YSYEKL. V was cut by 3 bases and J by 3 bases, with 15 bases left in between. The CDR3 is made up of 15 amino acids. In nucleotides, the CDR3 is TGCGCCAGCAGCCATACACAGGGGACTGGCTACGAGCAGTACTTC. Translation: CASSHTQGTGYEQYF.

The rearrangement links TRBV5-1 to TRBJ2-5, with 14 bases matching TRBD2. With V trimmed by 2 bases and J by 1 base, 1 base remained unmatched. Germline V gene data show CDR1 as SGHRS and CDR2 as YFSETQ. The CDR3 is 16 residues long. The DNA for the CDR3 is TGCGCCAGCAGCTTAGGACTAGCGGGGGGCCAAGAGACCCAGTACTTC. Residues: CASSLGLAGGQETQYF.

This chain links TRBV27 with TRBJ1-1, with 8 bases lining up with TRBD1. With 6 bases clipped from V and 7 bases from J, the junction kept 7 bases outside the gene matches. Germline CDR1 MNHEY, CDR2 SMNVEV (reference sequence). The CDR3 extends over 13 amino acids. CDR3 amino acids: CASRAQGDGEAFF. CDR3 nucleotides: TGTGCCAGCAGGGCACAGGGGGATGGTGAAGCTTTCTTT.

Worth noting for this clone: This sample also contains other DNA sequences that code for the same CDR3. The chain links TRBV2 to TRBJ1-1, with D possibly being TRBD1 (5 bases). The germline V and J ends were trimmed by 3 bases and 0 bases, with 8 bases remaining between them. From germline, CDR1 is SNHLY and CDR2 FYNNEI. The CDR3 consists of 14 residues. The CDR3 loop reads CASSDQGMNTEAFF. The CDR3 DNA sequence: TGTGCCAGCAGTGACCAGGGTATGAACACTGAAGCTTTCTTT.

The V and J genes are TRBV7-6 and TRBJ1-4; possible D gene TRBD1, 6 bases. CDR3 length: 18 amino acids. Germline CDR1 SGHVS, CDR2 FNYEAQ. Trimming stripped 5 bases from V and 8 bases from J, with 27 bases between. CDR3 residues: CASSPGGGRWAKVEKLFF. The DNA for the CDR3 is TGTGCCAGCAGCCCAGGCGGGGGCCGCTGGGCGAAGGTGGAAAAACTGTTTTTT. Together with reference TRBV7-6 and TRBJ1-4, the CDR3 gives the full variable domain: GAGVSQSPRYKVTKRGQDVALRCDPISGHVSLYWYRQALGQGPEFLTYFNYEAQQDKSGLPNDRFSAERPEGSISTLTIQRTEQRDSAMYRCASSPGGGRWAKVEKLFFGSGTQLSVL.